Listed here are 6 T cell receptor beta chains from one sample, sequenced in a study of blood T cell repertoires in COVID-19. TCRdb keeps only in-frame clones here, not all; method: immunoSEQ multiplex PCR. The table lists around 170,000 clones, 84% of them singletons. The sequenced sample was PBMCs or T cells enriched from blood (not recorded which). The origin of the receptors is a man aged 50 or older who had recovered from COVID-19.

This rearrangement joins TRBV4-2 to TRBJ1-1; 8 bases fit TRBD1. The V gene's germline CDR1 is LGHNA and CDR2 YNFKEQ. V dropped 4 bases and J dropped 4; count of bases not matched to a gene: 5. This CDR3 region has 14 residues. The CDR3: CASSPPDRATEAFF. The CDR3 nucleotides are TGTGCCAGCAGCCCTCCGGACAGGGCCACTGAAGCTTTCTTT.

In this sample, this clone turned up a few times. The chain recombines TRBV5-1 with TRBJ2-3; 12 bases fit TRBD2. V lost 3 bases, J lost 5 bases, and 10 bases stayed unmatched. The CDR3 covers 17 residues. Germline CDR1 is SGHRS and CDR2 is YFSETQ. The CDR3 protein is CASSYTLAGGQGDTQYF. Here the CDR3 DNA reads TGCGCCAGCAGCTATACCCTAGCGGGGGGGCAAGGAGATACGCAGTATTTT.

This clone was counted a single time. This chain uses TRBV5-4 with TRBJ2-7; no firm D call. V was cut by 2 bases and J by 3 bases, with 6 bases left in between. Germline V gene data show CDR1 as SGHNT and CDR2 as YYREEE (reference sequence). This CDR3 contains 12 residues. The CDR3 nucleotides are TGTGCCAGCAGCTTCTCGGGCTACGAGCAGTACTTC. Translation: CASSFSGYEQYF.

V gene TRBV9 combines with J gene TRBJ1-3; the match to TRBD1 covers 7 bases. J lost 1 base, V lost 3 bases, and 4 bases had no gene match. This CDR3 contains 15 residues. The germline V gene has CDR1 SGDLS and CDR2 YYNGEE. This chain's CDR3 is CASSARDSSGNTIYF. DNA for the CDR3: TGTGCCAGCAGCGCCCGGGACAGTTCTGGAAACACCATATATTTT.

The chain couples TRBV30 to TRBJ2-5, with 10 bases aligning to TRBD2. The CDR3 totals 14 residues. CDR1 is GTSNPN and CDR2 is SVGIG in the germline V gene (reference sequence). V was pared by 0 bases and J by 9 bases, with 7 bases of the junction left unmatched. CDR3 coding DNA: TGTGCCTGGAGTGTCAGCGGGGGGGCCAGGGCCCAGTACTTC. It codes for CAWSVSGGARAQYF.

CDR3 sequence reads: CASSQVTGGEKLFF. As DNA, the CDR3 is TGTGCCAGCAGCCAAGTGACAGGGGGTGAAAAACTGTTTTTT. The J gene is TRBJ1-4, the V gene TRBV14; TRBD1 matches 9 bases. J gave up 7 bases and V 1 base, and 1 base lay outside the gene matches. Germline V lookup: CDR1 SGHDN, CDR2 FVKESK. The CDR3 spans 14 residues.